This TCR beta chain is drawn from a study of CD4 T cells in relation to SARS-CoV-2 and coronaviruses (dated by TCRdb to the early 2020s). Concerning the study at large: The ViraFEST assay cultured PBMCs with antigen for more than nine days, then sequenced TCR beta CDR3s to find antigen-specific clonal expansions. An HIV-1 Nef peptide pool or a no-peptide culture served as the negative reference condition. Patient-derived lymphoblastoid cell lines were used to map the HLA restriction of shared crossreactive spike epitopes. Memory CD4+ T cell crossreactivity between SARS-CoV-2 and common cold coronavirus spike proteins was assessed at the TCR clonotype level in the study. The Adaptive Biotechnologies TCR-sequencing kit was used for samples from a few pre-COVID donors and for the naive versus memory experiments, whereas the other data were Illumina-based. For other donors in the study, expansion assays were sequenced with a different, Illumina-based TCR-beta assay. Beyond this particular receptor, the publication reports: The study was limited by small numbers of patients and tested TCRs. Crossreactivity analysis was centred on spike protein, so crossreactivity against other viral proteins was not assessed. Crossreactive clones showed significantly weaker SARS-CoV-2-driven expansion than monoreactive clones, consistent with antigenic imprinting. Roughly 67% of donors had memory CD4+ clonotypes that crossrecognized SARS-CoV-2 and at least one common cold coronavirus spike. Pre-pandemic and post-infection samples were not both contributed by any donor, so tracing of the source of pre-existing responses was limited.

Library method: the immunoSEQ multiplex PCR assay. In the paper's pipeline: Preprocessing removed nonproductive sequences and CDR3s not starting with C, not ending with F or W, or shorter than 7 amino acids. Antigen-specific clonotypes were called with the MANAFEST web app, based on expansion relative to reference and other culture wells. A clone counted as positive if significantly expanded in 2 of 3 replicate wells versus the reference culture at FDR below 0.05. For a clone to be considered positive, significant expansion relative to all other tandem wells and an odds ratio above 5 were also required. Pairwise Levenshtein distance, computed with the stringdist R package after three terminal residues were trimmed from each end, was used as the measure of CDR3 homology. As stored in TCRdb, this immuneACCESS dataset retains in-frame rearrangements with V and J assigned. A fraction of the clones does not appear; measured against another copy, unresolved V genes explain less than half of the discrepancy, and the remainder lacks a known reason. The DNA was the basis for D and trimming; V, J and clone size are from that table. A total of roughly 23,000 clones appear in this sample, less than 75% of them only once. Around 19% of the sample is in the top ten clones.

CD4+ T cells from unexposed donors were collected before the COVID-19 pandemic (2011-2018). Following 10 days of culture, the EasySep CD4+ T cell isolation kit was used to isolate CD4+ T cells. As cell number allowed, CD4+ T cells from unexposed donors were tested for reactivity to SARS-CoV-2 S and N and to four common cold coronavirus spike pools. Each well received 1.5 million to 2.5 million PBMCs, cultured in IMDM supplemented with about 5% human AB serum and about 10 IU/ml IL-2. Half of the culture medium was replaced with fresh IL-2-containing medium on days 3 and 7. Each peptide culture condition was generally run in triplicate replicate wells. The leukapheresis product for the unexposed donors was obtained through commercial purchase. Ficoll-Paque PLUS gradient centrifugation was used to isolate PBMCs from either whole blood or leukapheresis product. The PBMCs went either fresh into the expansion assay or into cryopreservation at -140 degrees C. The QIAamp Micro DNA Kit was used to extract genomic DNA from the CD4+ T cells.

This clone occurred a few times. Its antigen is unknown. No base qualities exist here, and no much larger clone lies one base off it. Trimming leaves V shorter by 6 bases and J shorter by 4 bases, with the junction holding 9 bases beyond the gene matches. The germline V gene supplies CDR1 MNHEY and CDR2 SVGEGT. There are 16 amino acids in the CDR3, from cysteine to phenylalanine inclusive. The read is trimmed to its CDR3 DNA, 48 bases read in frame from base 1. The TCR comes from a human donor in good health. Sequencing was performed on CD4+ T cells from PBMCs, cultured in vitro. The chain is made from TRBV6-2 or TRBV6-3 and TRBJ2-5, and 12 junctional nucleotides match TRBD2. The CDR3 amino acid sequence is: CASSTPGLAGSETQYF. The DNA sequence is TGTGCCAGCAGCACTCCGGGACTAGCGGGTTCAGAGACCCAGTACTTC.